This T cell receptor (beta chain) originates from a study of Graves' ophthalmopathy and Graves' hyperthyroidism. Study findings and constraints: Built on 13 signatures, a model told ophthalmopathy apart from stable hyperthyroidism with about 88% sensitivity and roughly 80% specificity. As the model predicted ophthalmopathy progression, it achieved a sensitivity of approximately 65% and a specificity of around 76%. Most expanded clonotypes from thyroid (those above 0.001 frequency) were also found in blood.

With respect to this clonotype: Its antigen is not identified.

As the template, RNA transcripts were used to amplify TCR beta CDR3 regions. Second-round multiplex PCR came after first-round RT-PCR with HTBI primers. TCRdb re-derived calls from the multiplex PCR reads in MiXCR, one entry per CDR3 protein. This table has roughly 160,000 distinct CDR3 sequences, approximately 40% appearing once. This TCR came from a woman in her 40s with Graves' ophthalmopathy. Specimen: peripheral blood.

The CDR3 loop is CASSGQSHQPQHF. Written as DNA, the CDR3 is TGTGCCAGCAGTGGACAGAGCCATCAGCCCCAGCATTTT. This chain uses TRBV28 with TRBJ1-5; perhaps TRBD1 as D (6 bases). V dropped 5 bases and J dropped 5 bases, with 10 bases sitting between them. The germline V gene has CDR1 MDHEN and CDR2 SYDVKM. The CDR3 contains 13 residues.